The rows below give T cell receptor beta chains drawn from one sample of a study of blood T cell repertoires in COVID-19. The method was immunoSEQ multiplex PCR; TCRdb's version includes in-frame clones alone and lacks a portion of them. The top ten hold around 9.1% of the sample, which has tens of thousands of clones, about 84% seen once. Material: peripheral blood. These receptor sequences come from a man aged 55 to 69 with acute or convalescent COVID-19. CDR3s include the opening cysteine and the closing phenylalanine or tryptophan. Each record gives: V gene, clone size, D gene, J gene, CDR3 length, CDR3 DNA, CDR3 protein. D genes are given only for firm matches. Where a row states a size, it is once, few, many or the class of an expanded clone; other rows omit it.

v_gene: TRBV7-2
abundance: NA
d_gene: NA
j_gene: TRBJ2-2
len: 15
CDR3nt: TGTGCCAGCAGCTTAGCGGGGGGGCTGGTCGGGGAGCTGTTTTTT
CDR3aa: CASSLAGGLVGELFF

v_gene: TRBV21-1
abundance: NA
d_gene: NA
j_gene: TRBJ2-4
len: 19
CDR3nt: TGTGCCAGCAGCAATCTAGCTCCCCCTTTTGTAGGGCCAAGGAACATTCAGTACTTC
CDR3aa: CASSNLAPPFVGPRNIQYF

v_gene: TRBV14
abundance: NA
d_gene: TRBD2
j_gene: TRBJ2-3
len: 16
CDR3nt: TGTGCCAGCAGCCAAAGACTAGCGGGGGACACAGATACGCAGTATTTT
CDR3aa: CASSQRLAGDTDTQYF

v_gene: TRBV2
abundance: NA
d_gene: TRBD1
j_gene: TRBJ1-6
len: 16
CDR3nt: TGTGCCAGCAACGGGGACAGGGGAATTTCTAATTCACCCCTCCACTTT
CDR3aa: CASNGDRGISNSPLHF

v_gene: TRBV7-2
abundance: NA
d_gene: TRBD1
j_gene: TRBJ2-7
len: 14
CDR3nt: TGTGCCAGCAGCTTATTTCGGACAGGGTACGAGCAGTACTTC
CDR3aa: CASSLFRTGYEQYF

v_gene: TRBV9
abundance: many
d_gene: TRBD1
j_gene: TRBJ1-3
len: 15
CDR3nt: TGTGCCAGCAGCGTACAGGGGGCTTCTGGAAACACCATATATTTT
CDR3aa: CASSVQGASGNTIYF

v_gene: TRBV9
abundance: NA
d_gene: NA
j_gene: TRBJ2-3
len: 11
CDR3nt: TGTGCCAGCAGTCCAGGGGATACGCAGTATTTT
CDR3aa: CASSPGDTQYF

v_gene: TRBV7-2
abundance: NA
d_gene: NA
j_gene: TRBJ1-2
len: 15
CDR3nt: TGTGCCAGCAGCTTAGCTCCGACAGCGCCCTATGGCTACACCTTC
CDR3aa: CASSLAPTAPYGYTF

v_gene: TRBV5-4
abundance: NA
d_gene: TRBD2
j_gene: TRBJ2-1
len: 15
CDR3nt: TGTGCCAGCAGCTATAGCGGGGGGGCCTACAATGAGCAGTTCTTC
CDR3aa: CASSYSGGAYNEQFF

v_gene: TRBV7-3
abundance: NA
d_gene: NA
j_gene: TRBJ1-1
len: 15
CDR3nt: TGTGCCAGCATCCCACTTGACAGAGTGAACACTGAAGCTTTCTTT
CDR3aa: CASIPLDRVNTEAFF

v_gene: TRBV5-5
abundance: NA
d_gene: NA
j_gene: TRBJ2-6
len: 15
CDR3nt: TGTGCCAGCAGCTTAAGGAGGGCCGGGGCCAACGTCCTGACTTTC
CDR3aa: CASSLRRAGANVLTF

v_gene: TRBV10-3
abundance: NA
d_gene: TRBD1
j_gene: TRBJ1-2
len: 20
CDR3nt: TGTGCCATCAGTGACTCCCTCTACCGGGACAGGCCCCACTCTAACTATGGCTACACCTTC
CDR3aa: CAISDSLYRDRPHSNYGYTF

v_gene: TRBV6-5
abundance: NA
d_gene: TRBD1
j_gene: TRBJ1-3
len: 14
CDR3nt: TGTGCCAGCAGACCGGGACAGGGATCAAACACCATATATTTT
CDR3aa: CASRPGQGSNTIYF

v_gene: TRBV18
abundance: NA
d_gene: NA
j_gene: TRBJ1-6
len: 16
CDR3nt: TGTGCCAGCTCACCAAGCTCAGGGTGGGATAATTCACCCCTCCACTTT
CDR3aa: CASSPSSGWDNSPLHF

v_gene: TRBV30
abundance: NA
d_gene: NA
j_gene: TRBJ2-7
len: 11
CDR3nt: TGTGCCTGGAGTGTCATCTACGAGCAGTACTTC
CDR3aa: CAWSVIYEQYF

v_gene: TRBV5-4
abundance: NA
d_gene: NA
j_gene: TRBJ2-5
len: 13
CDR3nt: TGTGCCAGCAGCTTCACAGGGCAAGAGACCCAGTACTTC
CDR3aa: CASSFTGQETQYF

v_gene: TRBV7-2
abundance: NA
d_gene: NA
j_gene: TRBJ2-6
len: 14
CDR3nt: TGTGCCATCCCAGATTTTGCTGGGGCCAACGTCCTGACTTTC
CDR3aa: CAIPDFAGANVLTF

v_gene: TRBV7-8
abundance: few
d_gene: NA
j_gene: TRBJ2-7
len: 15
CDR3nt: TGTGCCAGCAGCTTAGAAGGGACTCCCTACTACGAGCAGTACTTC
CDR3aa: CASSLEGTPYYEQYF

v_gene: TRBV19
abundance: NA
d_gene: TRBD1
j_gene: TRBJ2-5
len: 15
CDR3nt: TGTGCCACCTCAAAGGGACAGACGTACCAAGAGACCCAGTACTTC
CDR3aa: CATSKGQTYQETQYF

v_gene: TRBV28
abundance: NA
d_gene: TRBD1
j_gene: TRBJ1-4
len: 17
CDR3nt: TGTGCCAGCATGGGAGTCGGACAGGGGGGAAGTAATGAAAAACTGTTTTTT
CDR3aa: CASMGVGQGGSNEKLFF

v_gene: TRBV18
abundance: NA
d_gene: NA
j_gene: TRBJ1-2
len: 16
CDR3nt: TGTGCCAGCTCACTGAGCGGGACAACCTCTAACTATGGCTACACCTTC
CDR3aa: CASSLSGTTSNYGYTF

v_gene: TRBV5-1
abundance: once
d_gene: TRBD1
j_gene: TRBJ2-1
len: 16
CDR3nt: TGCGCCAGCAGCTTCCTGGGGACAGGGGTAGGCAATGAGCAGTTCTTC
CDR3aa: CASSFLGTGVGNEQFF

v_gene: TRBV7-3
abundance: once
d_gene: NA
j_gene: TRBJ1-1
len: 15
CDR3nt: TGTGCCAGCAGCTTAAGTGGAGGGGTGGGCACTGAAGCTTTCTTT
CDR3aa: CASSLSGGVGTEAFF

v_gene: TRBV3-1/TRBV3-2
abundance: NA
d_gene: NA
j_gene: TRBJ1-3
len: 18
CDR3nt: TGTGCCAGCAGCCCCACCGGGGACTACAGGGCATCTGGAAACACCATATATTTT
CDR3aa: CASSPTGDYRASGNTIYF

v_gene: TRBV24-1
abundance: NA
d_gene: NA
j_gene: TRBJ1-5
len: 13
CDR3nt: TGTGCCACCGATTTCAGGGTCAATCAGCCCCAGCATTTT
CDR3aa: CATDFRVNQPQHF

v_gene: TRBV30
abundance: NA
d_gene: NA
j_gene: TRBJ1-3
len: 13
CDR3nt: TGTGCCTGGAGTGTACAGACTGGAAACACCATATATTTT
CDR3aa: CAWSVQTGNTIYF

v_gene: TRBV11-2
abundance: NA
d_gene: NA
j_gene: TRBJ1-4
len: 14
CDR3nt: TGTGCCAGCAGCTCAGGGGCGATACGGGAAAAACTGTTTTTT
CDR3aa: CASSSGAIREKLFF

v_gene: TRBV11-3
abundance: NA
d_gene: TRBD1
j_gene: TRBJ2-2
len: 15
CDR3nt: TGTGCCAGCAGTCAGGGGGCAGACAGACCCGGGGAGCTGTTTTTT
CDR3aa: CASSQGADRPGELFF

v_gene: TRBV18
abundance: NA
d_gene: TRBD1
j_gene: TRBJ2-1
len: 16
CDR3nt: TGTGCCAGCTCACCACCGAGACAGGGGGCCTACAATGAGCAGTTCTTC
CDR3aa: CASSPPRQGAYNEQFF

v_gene: TRBV4-1
abundance: few
d_gene: NA
j_gene: TRBJ1-5
len: 18
CDR3nt: TGCGCCAGCAGCCAAGGGGTCGTTCGGGGAGGGAGCAATCAGCCCCAGCATTTT
CDR3aa: CASSQGVVRGGSNQPQHF

v_gene: TRBV3-1/TRBV3-2
abundance: NA
d_gene: TRBD1
j_gene: TRBJ1-1
len: 13
CDR3nt: TGTGCCAGCAGCCTTGGGACAGGGACTGAAGCTTTCTTT
CDR3aa: CASSLGTGTEAFF

v_gene: TRBV24-1
abundance: NA
d_gene: TRBD1
j_gene: TRBJ1-5
len: 15
CDR3nt: TGTGCCACCAGTGGGACAGGGTCAAGCAATCAGCCCCAGCATTTT
CDR3aa: CATSGTGSSNQPQHF

v_gene: TRBV15
abundance: NA
d_gene: NA
j_gene: TRBJ1-2
len: 12
CDR3nt: TGTGCCACCAGCAGCCCGGGAGACGGCTACACCTTC
CDR3aa: CATSSPGDGYTF

v_gene: TRBV5-6
abundance: NA
d_gene: NA
j_gene: TRBJ1-2
len: 11
CDR3nt: TGTGCCAGCAGCCTCGGGGGGCGCTACACCTTC
CDR3aa: CASSLGGRYTF

v_gene: TRBV10-3
abundance: NA
d_gene: NA
j_gene: TRBJ2-5
len: 14
CDR3nt: TGTGCCATCAGTGAGTCAACTGCTCAAGAGACCCAGTACTTC
CDR3aa: CAISESTAQETQYF

v_gene: TRBV19
abundance: NA
d_gene: NA
j_gene: TRBJ1-6
len: 17
CDR3nt: TGTGCCAGTAGCTTAATTACAGGGAGCTCCTATAATTCACCCCTCCACTTT
CDR3aa: CASSLITGSSYNSPLHF

v_gene: TRBV27
abundance: NA
d_gene: NA
j_gene: TRBJ1-1
len: 11
CDR3nt: TGTGCCCGACACCCGAACACTGAAGCTTTCTTT
CDR3aa: CARHPNTEAFF

v_gene: TRBV9
abundance: NA
d_gene: TRBD1
j_gene: TRBJ1-3
len: 15
CDR3nt: TGTGCCAGCAGCGTCCAGGGGGTCTCTGGAAACACCATATATTTT
CDR3aa: CASSVQGVSGNTIYF